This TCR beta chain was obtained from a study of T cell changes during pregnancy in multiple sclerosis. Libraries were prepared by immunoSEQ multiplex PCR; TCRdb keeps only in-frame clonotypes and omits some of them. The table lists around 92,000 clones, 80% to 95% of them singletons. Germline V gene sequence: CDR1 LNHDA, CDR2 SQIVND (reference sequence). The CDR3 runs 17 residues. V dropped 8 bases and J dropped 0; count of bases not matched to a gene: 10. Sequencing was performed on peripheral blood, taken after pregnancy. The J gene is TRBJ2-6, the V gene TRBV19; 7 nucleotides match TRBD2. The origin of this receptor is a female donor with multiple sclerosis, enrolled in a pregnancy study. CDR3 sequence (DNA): TGTGCCAGTCTGGCTAGCGGAATTAGCTCTGGGGCCAACGTCCTGACTTTC. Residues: CASLASGISSGANVLTF.